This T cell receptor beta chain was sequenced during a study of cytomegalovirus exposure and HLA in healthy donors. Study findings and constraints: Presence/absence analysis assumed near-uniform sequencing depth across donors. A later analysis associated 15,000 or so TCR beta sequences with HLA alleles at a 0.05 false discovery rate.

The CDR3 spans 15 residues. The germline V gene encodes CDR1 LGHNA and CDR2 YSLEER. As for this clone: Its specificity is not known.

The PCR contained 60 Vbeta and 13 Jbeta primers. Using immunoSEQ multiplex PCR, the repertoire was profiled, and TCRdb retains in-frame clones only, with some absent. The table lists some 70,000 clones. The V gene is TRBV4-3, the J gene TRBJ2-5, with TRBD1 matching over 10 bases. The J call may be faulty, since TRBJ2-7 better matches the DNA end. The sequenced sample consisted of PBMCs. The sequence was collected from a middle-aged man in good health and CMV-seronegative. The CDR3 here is CASSQDGTGVYEQYF. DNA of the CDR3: TGCGCCAGCAGCCAAGATGGGACAGGGGTCTACGAGCAGTACTTC.